This is a list of T cell receptor beta chains from one sample in a study of prognosis after radiotherapy for stage I lung cancer. One entry per CDR3 protein, called by TCRdb with MiXCR from the multiplex PCR reads. The sample yields 11,000 to 15,000 distinct CDR3 sequences, about a quarter seen once. The sequenced sample was PBMCs, obtained before or after stereotactic body radiation therapy (not recorded which). The source of these receptors is a donor aged 50 or older with non-small cell lung cancer. The CDR3 runs from the conserved cysteine through the conserved F or W. The order of the fields is J gene, V gene, clone size, D gene, CDR3 DNA, CDR3 protein. A D gene is named only where the DNA matches it firmly. Clone size appears in some rows only: once, few, many, or a class for an expanded clone.

j_call: TRBJ2-1; v_call: TRBV5-1; clone_size: medium-sized; d_call: -; cdr3_nt: TGCGCCAGCAGCCCCGAGTTCGGTACGAACAATGAGCAGTTCTTC; cdr3_aa: CASSPEFGTNNEQFF
j_call: TRBJ2-7; v_call: TRBV29-1; clone_size: many; d_call: TRBD1; cdr3_nt: TGCAGCGTTGAGGTCCGGGGACAGGGACACTCCTACGAGCAGTACTTC; cdr3_aa: CSVEVRGQGHSYEQYF
j_call: TRBJ2-3; v_call: TRBV7-9; clone_size: many; d_call: -; cdr3_nt: TGTGCCAGCAGCCTCTGGAGGGACAATTTTGAGGATACGCAGTATTTT; cdr3_aa: CASSLWRDNFEDTQYF
j_call: TRBJ2-7; v_call: TRBV4-2; clone_size: many; d_call: TRBD2; cdr3_nt: TGTGCCAGCAGCCAAGATTGGGGGACTAAGCAGTACTTC; cdr3_aa: CASSQDWGTKQYF
j_call: TRBJ1-1; v_call: TRBV7-6; clone_size: many; d_call: -; cdr3_nt: TGTGCCAGCAGCTTAGCCCGGGGTCAGAAAGCTTTCTTT; cdr3_aa: CASSLARGQKAFF
j_call: TRBJ1-6; v_call: TRBV18; clone_size: few; d_call: -; cdr3_nt: TGTGCCAGCTCACAGGGGCAGAATTCACCACTCCGCTTT; cdr3_aa: CASSQGQNSPLRF
j_call: TRBJ1-5; v_call: TRBV12-3/TRBV12-4; clone_size: many; d_call: -; cdr3_nt: TGTGCCAGCAGTTTGCAGGAAAATCAGCCCCAGCATTTT; cdr3_aa: CASSLQENQPQHF
j_call: TRBJ2-7; v_call: TRBV5-6; clone_size: many; d_call: TRBD1; cdr3_nt: TGTGCCAGCAGCTTTGGACAGGCCTACGAGCAGTACTTC; cdr3_aa: CASSFGQAYEQYF
j_call: TRBJ1-5; v_call: TRBV7-3; clone_size: large; d_call: -; cdr3_nt: TGTGCCAGCAGCTGGGGATGGGAAGGCAATCAGCCCCAGCATTTT; cdr3_aa: CASSWGWEGNQPQHF
j_call: TRBJ2-2; v_call: TRBV25-1; clone_size: medium-sized; d_call: TRBD1; cdr3_nt: TGTGCCAGCAGGGCGGGGACAGGGGTGGCCGGGGAGCTGTTTTTT; cdr3_aa: CASRAGTGVAGELFF
j_call: TRBJ2-3; v_call: TRBV28; clone_size: many; d_call: -; cdr3_nt: TGTGCCAGCAATGCTCTAGGACCTAGCACAGATACGCAGTATTTT; cdr3_aa: CASNALGPSTDTQYF
j_call: TRBJ1-5; v_call: TRBV20-1; clone_size: many; d_call: -; cdr3_nt: TGCAGTGCTAGGGATGGGACGGACAATCAGCCCCAGCATTTT; cdr3_aa: CSARDGTDNQPQHF
j_call: TRBJ1-1; v_call: TRBV30; clone_size: -; d_call: TRBD1; cdr3_nt: TGTGCCTGGAGTGATACAGGGGGCACTGAAGCTTTCTTT; cdr3_aa: CAWSDTGGTEAFF
j_call: TRBJ2-2; v_call: TRBV5-6; clone_size: -; d_call: TRBD1; cdr3_nt: TGTGCCAGCAGCTTGGCTCTCAGGGGGTACACCGGGGAGCTGTTTTTT; cdr3_aa: CASSLALRGYTGELFF
j_call: TRBJ1-5; v_call: TRBV20-1; clone_size: -; d_call: TRBD1; cdr3_nt: TGCAGTGCTAGACCTCAGGACAGGGAGAGGGGTAAGCCCCAGCATTTT; cdr3_aa: CSARPQDRERGKPQHF
j_call: TRBJ1-2; v_call: TRBV30; clone_size: medium-sized; d_call: -; cdr3_nt: TGTGCCTGGAGTGAGTCGGGGGGTGGTAACTATGGCTACACCTTC; cdr3_aa: CAWSESGGGNYGYTF
j_call: TRBJ2-1; v_call: TRBV19; clone_size: medium-sized; d_call: TRBD2; cdr3_nt: TGTGCCAGTAGGATTAGCGGGAGTGGGTACAATGAGCAGTTCTTC; cdr3_aa: CASRISGSGYNEQFF
j_call: TRBJ2-1; v_call: TRBV7-3; clone_size: medium-sized; d_call: -; cdr3_nt: TGTGCCAGCAGCTTGCGAGCGGGTGGGGTTTACAATGAGCAGTTCTTC; cdr3_aa: CASSLRAGGVYNEQFF
j_call: TRBJ1-1; v_call: TRBV7-8; clone_size: medium-sized; d_call: -; cdr3_nt: TGTGCCAGCAGCTTAGGTCGGGACCCGAAAGGTATGAACACTGAAGCTTTCTTT; cdr3_aa: CASSLGRDPKGMNTEAFF
j_call: TRBJ2-3; v_call: TRBV7-8; clone_size: -; d_call: -; cdr3_nt: TGTGGCAGCTTTTTAAACACAGGGAGCACAGATACGCAGTATTTT; cdr3_aa: CGSFLNTGSTDTQYF
j_call: TRBJ2-3; v_call: TRBV11-2; clone_size: many; d_call: TRBD2; cdr3_nt: TGTGCCAGCAGCGGAGGACTAGCCACAGATACGCAGTATTTT; cdr3_aa: CASSGGLATDTQYF
j_call: TRBJ1-2; v_call: TRBV28; clone_size: many; d_call: -; cdr3_nt: TGTGCCAGCAGTTTATTCTCCAGGGTTGTCTATGGCTACACCTTC; cdr3_aa: CASSLFSRVVYGYTF
j_call: TRBJ2-3; v_call: TRBV7-2; clone_size: medium-sized; d_call: -; cdr3_nt: TGTGCCAGCAGCTTATATGGTCCCGCGGATACGCAGTATTTT; cdr3_aa: CASSLYGPADTQYF
j_call: TRBJ2-3; v_call: TRBV4-1; clone_size: medium-sized; d_call: TRBD2; cdr3_nt: TGCGCCAGCAGCCTCGGACTAGCGGGAGGGCCTAGGGATACGCAGTATTTT; cdr3_aa: CASSLGLAGGPRDTQYF
j_call: TRBJ1-1; v_call: TRBV25-1; clone_size: many; d_call: TRBD1; cdr3_nt: TGTGCCAGCAGTGGATTACAGGGGGGGAACACTGAAGCTTTCTTT; cdr3_aa: CASSGLQGGNTEAFF
j_call: TRBJ1-2; v_call: TRBV12-3/TRBV12-4; clone_size: -; d_call: -; cdr3_nt: TGTGCCAGTCCGTCACAGGGTACCCCCTATGGCTACACCTTC; cdr3_aa: CASPSQGTPYGYTF
j_call: TRBJ2-1; v_call: TRBV7-2; clone_size: medium-sized; d_call: TRBD1; cdr3_nt: TGTGCCAGCAGCTTAGGGGGGACAGTCGGGTATGAGCAGTTCTTC; cdr3_aa: CASSLGGTVGYEQFF
j_call: TRBJ2-3; v_call: TRBV11-2; clone_size: many; d_call: TRBD2; cdr3_nt: TGTGCCAGCAGCTTATCGGTGGCTAGCGGAGGCACAGATACGCAGTATTTT; cdr3_aa: CASSLSVASGGTDTQYF
j_call: TRBJ2-3; v_call: TRBV11-3; clone_size: medium-sized; d_call: -; cdr3_nt: TGTGCCAGCAGCTTAGCATCGGGAAGCACAGATACGCAGTATTTT; cdr3_aa: CASSLASGSTDTQYF